Given below is one T cell receptor (beta chain) in context. Additional DNA sequences in this sample encode the identical CDR3. This entry comes from a study of blood T cell repertoires in COVID-19. The repertoire was sequenced with immunoSEQ multiplex PCR; TCRdb's copy has only in-frame clones and lacks some. The sample yields over 150,000 clones, around 85% seen once. Trimming removed 5 bases from V and 0 bases from J; junction bases left unmatched: 5. CDR1 is MDHEN and CDR2 is SYDVKM in the germline V gene. The length of the CDR3 is 15 residues. The V and J genes are TRBV28 and TRBJ2-5; TRBD2 aligns across 8 bases. The origin of this receptor is a man aged 35-49 years who had recovered from COVID-19. Sequencing used PBMCs or T cells enriched from blood (not recorded which). The CDR3 loop is CASSPGRAYQETQYF. The CDR3 DNA reads as TGTGCCAGCAGTCCCGGGAGGGCCTACCAAGAGACCCAGTACTTC.